The next 27 T cell receptor beta chains were all read from a single sample in a study of blood T cell repertoires in COVID-19. Only in-frame clones appear in the TCRdb table, and some are missing; sequencing was by immunoSEQ multiplex PCR. The sample lists about 130,000 clones; around 88% were seen once. The sample consisted of peripheral blood. These receptors all come from a man aged 50-59 years with acute or convalescent COVID-19.

The chain is built from TRBV5-4 and TRBJ1-4, with 9 bases matching TRBD1. Per germline, CDR1 SGHNT and CDR2 YYREEE (reference sequence). The CDR3 covers 17 residues. The V gene end was trimmed by 3 bases and the J gene end by 6 bases; junction bases not matched to a gene: 12. This CDR3 is CASSSAPAGQGYEKLFF. CDR3 in DNA: TGTGCCAGCAGCTCGGCTCCTGCGGGACAGGGCTATGAAAAACTGTTTTTT. The whole variable domain, remainder taken from reference TRBV5-4 and TRBJ1-4, is ETGVTQSPTHLIKTRGQQVTLRCSSQSGHNTVSWYQQALGQGPQFIFQYYREEENGRGNFPPRFSGLQFPNYSSELNVNALELDDSALYLCASSSAPAGQGYEKLFFGSGTQLSVL.

The chain links TRBV2 to TRBJ1-5, with D perhaps matching TRBD1 (6 bases). Germline loops: CDR1 SNHLY, CDR2 FYNNEI. Trimming took 7 bases from V and 1 from J, leaving 23 bases between them. CDR3 length: 18 amino acids. CDR3 sequence: CASTDLTGMGSSNQPQHF. CDR3 DNA: TGTGCCAGCACCGACCTGACAGGAATGGGATCCAGCAATCAGCCCCAGCATTTT.

The genes are TRBV28 and TRBJ1-1; no clear D gene. The germline V and J ends were trimmed by 7 bases and 0 bases, with 12 bases remaining between them. Germline assignment: CDR1 MDHEN and CDR2 SYDVKM. The CDR3 is 14 residues long. The CDR3 protein is CASITSGVNTEAFF. In nucleotides, the CDR3 is TGTGCCAGCATCACTTCGGGAGTGAACACTGAAGCTTTCTTT.

The genes are TRBV21-1 and TRBJ2-7; the table names TRBD1, a call not compared with the DNA. TRBV21-1 is a pseudogene segment. This CDR3 spans 14 amino acids. The CDR3 loop is CAGEYTTTGNEQYF. The CDR3 DNA reads as TGTGCGGGGGAGTATACCACGACAGGGAACGAGCAGTACTTC.

The V gene is TRBV5-1, the J gene TRBJ1-1, with 11 bases that match TRBD1. This CDR3 contains 13 residues. The ends lost 0 bases at V and 11 bases at J; junction bases unmatched: 3. Per the germline V gene, CDR1 is SGHRS and CDR2 is YFSETQ. DNA of the CDR3: TGCGCCAGCAGCTTGGGGGGACAGGGGGTGGCTTTCTTT. Protein product: CASSLGGQGVAFF.

The chain is built from TRBV11-2 and TRBJ1-5, with 8 bases that match TRBD1. The CDR3 loop spans 14 amino acids. Germline CDR1 reads SGHAT; CDR2 reads FQNNGV. Unmatched junction bases numbered 4, after V lost 3 bases and J lost 6 bases. CDR3 sequence reads: CASSFGQGGQPQHF. Here the CDR3 DNA reads TGTGCCAGCAGCTTCGGACAGGGAGGTCAGCCCCAGCATTTT.

The gene calls are TRBV11-2 and TRBJ2-7; TRBD2 is a possible D gene (5 bases). CDR1 is SGHAT and CDR2 is FQNNGV in the germline V gene. The CDR3 spans 15 residues. Trimming stripped 2 bases from V and 3 bases from J, with 14 bases between. For the CDR3, the DNA is TGTGCCAGCAGCTTAATTCTTAGCGAAATCTACGAGCAGTACTTC. This sequence encodes CASSLILSEIYEQYF.

Only one count was recorded for this clone. The chain carries TRBV6-5 and TRBJ1-1; D is unclear. CDR1 and CDR2 from the germline V gene are MNHEY and SVGAGI. The CDR3 runs 13 residues. The V gene lost 6 bases and the J gene lost 2 bases, with 10 bases spanning the gap. DNA of the CDR3: TGTGCCAGCAGAGAGGGTAGTAACACTGAAGCTTTCTTT. It translates to CASREGSNTEAFF.

The chain carries TRBV29-1 and TRBJ2-5; the match to TRBD2 covers 14 bases. CDR3 length equals 14 residues. Germline values: CDR1 SQVTM, CDR2 ANQGSEA. Unmatched junction bases numbered 4, after V lost 5 bases and J lost 5 bases. In nucleotides, the CDR3 is TGCAGCGTTCGACTAGCGGGGGGGCCGGAGACCCAGTACTTC. It specifies CSVRLAGGPETQYF.

V gene TRBV5-8 combines with J gene TRBJ1-4; TRBD1 aligns across 10 bases. The CDR3 spans 15 residues. The germline gives CDR1 SGHTS, CDR2 YDEGEE. V lost 3 bases, J lost 6 bases, and 5 bases stayed unmatched. Written as DNA, the CDR3 is TGTGCCAGCAGCTCGTACGGGACAGGGGATGAAAAACTGTTTTTT. It codes for CASSSYGTGDEKLFF.

The chain combines TRBV5-1 with TRBJ1-1, with 11 bases that match TRBD1. CDR3 size: 16 residues. The germline V gene encodes CDR1 SGHRS and CDR2 YFSETQ. V gave up 5 bases and J gave up 3 bases; unmatched junction bases: 9. The DNA for the CDR3 is TGCGCCAGCAGACGGACAGGGGGCGTATGGGACACTGAAGCTTTCTTT. Its translation: CASRRTGGVWDTEAFF. Variable domain in full (rest from reference TRBV5-1 and TRBJ1-1): KAGVTQTPRYLIKTRGQQVTLSCSPISGHRSVSWYQQTPGQGLQFLFEYFSETQRNKGNFPGRFSGRQFSNSRSEMNVSTLELGDSALYLCASRRTGGVWDTEAFFGQGTRLTVV.

V and J are TRBV30 and TRBJ1-3; no definite D call. Deletions cut 2 bases from V and 8 bases from J, with 7 bases between. CDR1 is GTSNPN, CDR2 SVGIG, per germline (reference sequence). This CDR3 spans 11 amino acids. CDR3 bases: TGTGCCTGGAGTTTGTCCGACACCATATATTTT. Amino acid sequence: CAWSLSDTIYF.

The gene calls are TRBV7-2 and TRBJ1-1, with D tentatively TRBD1 (5 bases). CDR1 is SGHTA, CDR2 FQGNSA, per germline. Trimming pared 3 bases from V and 6 bases from J, leaving 14 bases between. The CDR3 has 14 residues. The CDR3 DNA sequence: TGTGCCAGCAGCTTTACACCGGCGGGGGCTGAAGCTTTCTTT. Translated: CASSFTPAGAEAFF.

The chain recombines TRBV7-9 with TRBJ2-5; D gene ambiguous. CDR3 size: 15 residues. V lost 3 bases and J lost 2, with 13 bases in between. Per the germline V gene, CDR1 is SEHNR and CDR2 is FQNEAQ (reference sequence). DNA for the CDR3: TGTGCCAGCAGCTTGACACCTCGGTCACAAGAGACCCAGTACTTC. Protein product: CASSLTPRSQETQYF.

V is TRBV5-1 and J is TRBJ2-1, with D maybe TRBD2 (6 bases). Germline CDR1 is SGHRS and CDR2 is YFSETQ. V was clipped by 1 base and J by 7 bases, with 15 bases between them. This CDR3 is 15 amino acids long. CDR3 protein: CASSLTSPNQNEQFF. Here the CDR3 DNA reads TGCGCCAGCAGCTTGACTAGCCCTAACCAAAATGAGCAGTTCTTC.

The sample holds one count of this clone. The same CDR3 also results from other DNA sequences found in this sample. The genes are TRBV2 and TRBJ1-3; 10 bases line up with TRBD1. The germline V gene encodes CDR1 SNHLY and CDR2 FYNNEI. This CDR3 comprises 14 residues. After removal of 6 bases from V and 1 base from J, the junction contained 0 bases not matched to a gene. The CDR3 reads CASRDRGSGNTIYF. The CDR3 DNA follows: TGTGCCAGCAGGGACAGGGGGTCTGGAAACACCATATATTTT.

This clone was seen just once. The genes are TRBV5-1 and TRBJ1-1, with a possible D match to TRBD1 (5 bases). CDR3 length: 14 residues. V lost 6 bases and J lost 0, with 12 bases in between. Looked up from germline, CDR1 is SGHRS and CDR2 is YFSETQ. CDR3 sequence (DNA): TGCGCCAGCATGGTGGGGGACTTGAACACTGAAGCTTTCTTT. Translated: CASMVGDLNTEAFF.

The rearrangement links TRBV2 to TRBJ1-1, with D hard to call. The germline gives CDR1 SNHLY, CDR2 FYNNEI. Trimming cost V 6 bases and J 7 bases, with 12 bases left between them. The CDR3 runs 12 residues. CDR3 nucleotide sequence: TGTGCCAGCAGGAGATCCTCTGATGAAGCTTTCTTT. Protein sequence: CASRRSSDEAFF.

The chain joins TRBV24-1 to TRBJ2-3; D is ambiguous. CDR3 size: 12 residues. V was cut by 4 bases and J by 9 bases, with 10 bases left in between. Germline V lookup: CDR1 KGHDR, CDR2 SFDVKD. CDR3 in DNA: TGTGCCACCAGTGAAACCGACGGGACGCAGTATTTT. Translation: CATSETDGTQYF.

The rearrangement uses TRBV5-1 and TRBJ1-4; TRBD1 agrees at 7 bases. CDR1 is SGHRS, CDR2 YFSETQ, per germline. The CDR3 has 16 amino acids. Trimming took 2 bases from V and 8 from J; bases not matched to a gene: 12. The CDR3 DNA reads TGCGCCAGCAGCTTCCTTCATGACAGGGTGACGGAAAAACTGTTTTTT. This encodes CASSFLHDRVTEKLFF. The entire variable domain, with the rest obtained from reference TRBV5-1 and TRBJ1-4, is as follows: KAGVTQTPRYLIKTRGQQVTLSCSPISGHRSVSWYQQTPGQGLQFLFEYFSETQRNKGNFPGRFSGRQFSNSRSEMNVSTLELGDSALYLCASSFLHDRVTEKLFFGSGTQLSVL.

This rearrangement joins TRBV4-1 to TRBJ2-4; possible D gene TRBD2, 5 bases. Per germline, CDR1 MGHRA and CDR2 YSYEKL. The CDR3 spans 15 residues. With 1 base removed from V and 6 bases from J, the gap between germline ends came to 13 bases. The CDR3 loop is CASSQVGGQLNIQYF. CDR3 bases: TGCGCCAGCAGCCAAGTAGGCGGGCAGTTAAACATTCAGTACTTC.

This chain connects TRBV6-6 to TRBJ1-1; TRBD1 matches 7 bases. In germline, CDR1 is MNHNY, CDR2 SVGAGI (reference sequence). CDR3 length: 13 residues. V lost 5 bases to trimming and J lost 5 bases; unmatched junction nucleotides: 5. This CDR3 reads CASSTQGNTEAFF. CDR3 DNA: TGTGCCAGCAGTACACAGGGGAATACTGAAGCTTTCTTT.

The V call is TRBV18, the J call TRBJ2-1; 11 bases map to TRBD2. With V trimmed by 3 bases and J by 0 bases, 1 base remained unmatched. This CDR3 spans 16 amino acids. Germline CDR1 is KGHSH and CDR2 is LQKENI. The CDR3 DNA is TGTGCCAGCTCACCTACTAGCGGGAGCTCCTACAATGAGCAGTTCTTC. Its protein is CASSPTSGSSYNEQFF.

In this sample, this clone turned up once. V and J are TRBV5-1 and TRBJ1-6; 7 nucleotides line up with TRBD1. The CDR3 totals 16 residues. J lost 8 bases, V lost 0 bases, and 8 bases had no gene match. The germline V gene has CDR1 SGHRS and CDR2 YFSETQ. CDR3 amino acids: CASSLGLPQGDSPLHF. CDR3 in DNA: TGCGCCAGCAGCTTGGGTCTTCCTCAGGGGGATTCACCCCTCCACTTT.

The V and J genes are TRBV18 and TRBJ2-7; 7 bases match TRBD2. CDR1 and CDR2 (germline): KGHSH, LQKENI. CDR3 length equals 13 residues. Trimming cost V 3 bases and J 7 bases; bases outside gene matches: 6. The CDR3 coding sequence is TGTGCCAGCTCACCGGCGGGAGCGGCTGAGCAGTACTTC. This gives the protein CASSPAGAAEQYF. The whole variable domain, remainder taken from reference TRBV18 and TRBJ2-7, is NAGVMQNPRHLVRRRGQEARLRCSPMKGHSHVYWYRQLPEEGLKFMVYLQKENIIDESGMPKERFSAEFPKEGPSILRIQQVVRGDSAAYFCASSPAGAAEQYFGPGTRLTVT.

The rearrangement joins TRBV10-3 to TRBJ2-2; D is possibly TRBD2 (7 bases). This CDR3 contains 14 residues. V gave up 8 bases and J gave up 4 bases, with 14 bases separating them. Germline CDR1 and CDR2: ENHRY and SYGVKD. The CDR3 DNA follows: TGTGCCATCTCCGACGCGGGGGCCACCGGGGAGCTGTTTTTT. Translating gives CAISDAGATGELFF.

This chain joins TRBV9 and TRBJ2-5; no clear D gene. Looked up from germline, CDR1 is SGDLS and CDR2 is YYNGEE. The CDR3 length is 14 residues. Trimming shortened V by 0 bases and J by 5 bases, and 11 bases separated the two germline ends. Here the CDR3 DNA reads TGTGCCAGCAGCGTAGCGGCCTTCGGGGAGACCCAGTACTTC. Translating gives CASSVAAFGETQYF. The full variable domain, its missing parts supplied by reference TRBV9 and TRBJ2-5, is DSGVTQTPKHLITATGQRVTLRCSPRSGDLSVYWYQQSLDQGLQFLIQYYNGEERAKGNILERFSAQQFPDLHSELNLSSLELGDSALYFCASSVAAFGETQYFGPGTRLLVL.